Below, one T cell receptor (beta chain) is given with its context. It lacks a known antigen. The input lacks base qualities; no much larger clone sits a single base away. Moderately to severely active disease, a Clinical Activity Score of at least 3, a NOSPECS grade of at least 4, and a duration under 3 months were present in ophthalmopathy patients. Patients with uncontrolled infections, other autoimmune diseases, pregnancy or lactation were excluded. Diagnoses were established on the basis of clinical symptoms, serum thyroxine and TRAb, thyroid ultrasound, and orbital computed tomography. Ficoll-Paque density gradient centrifugation was used to isolate PBMCs from 8.5 to 10 ml of fresh peripheral blood. Total RNA was extracted with Trizol reagent, and quality was checked on an Agilent 2100 Bioanalyzer. At the junction V is shortened by 4 bases and J by 0 bases, with 28 bases in between. The CDR3 covers 21 residues, taking in both the cysteine and the phenylalanine. The kept DNA is CDR3 alone, 63 bases in frame from the first base. The germline V gene provides CDR1 SGHNT and CDR2 YENEEA.

The data were obtained in a study of T cells in Graves' hyperthyroidism and ophthalmopathy (dated by TCRdb to about 2019). About the full investigation: Peripheral blood was collected at initial diagnosis, before any treatment. A discovery cohort of about a hundred patients, approximately 45 with Graves' ophthalmopathy and about 58 with stable Graves' hyperthyroidism, was used to find distinguishing TCR V-J signatures. Prospective prediction of ophthalmopathy was tested in an independent validation cohort of 18 to 20 hyperthyroidism patients and 17 patients who later progressed to ophthalmopathy. The roughly 94 discovery patients were randomly split 7:3 into training and test sets. In several Graves' hyperthyroidism patients, the study also compared T-cell repertoires from thyroid tissue with T-cell repertoires from blood. After sampling, hyperthyroidism patients received methimazole starting at 30 mg daily, and ophthalmopathy patients received high-dose intravenous methylprednisolone. The paper reports TCR Vbeta CDR3 sequencing of fewer than 150 peripheral blood samples: over 40 ophthalmopathy, 75 to 80 hyperthyroidism and approximately 17 progressor patients. Results the study describes overall, beyond this receptor: Blood samples also contained most of the expanded thyroid clonotypes (frequency above 0.001), which suggests that blood repertoires may reflect thyroid immune responses. During validation, the model predicted progression to ophthalmopathy a median of roughly six months ahead of onset, with approximately 70% sensitivity and under 85% specificity. In cross-validation, a model built on a 13 V-J signature told ophthalmopathy apart from stable hyperthyroidism with 87.88% sensitivity and about 81% specificity, and in testing the same model reached 80%/75%. No statistical method was used to set the sample size in advance, and investigators knew the group allocation.

TCR beta CDR3 regions were amplified from RNA transcripts. The first round of RT-PCR for the TCR CDR3 was performed with the HTBI primer set and the Qiagen OneStep RT-PCR kit. Libraries were constructed in a second round of multiplex PCR, after which size selection and purification were performed. Libraries were sequenced paired-end with 100 bp reads on an Illumina HiSeq2000. The authors' analysis ran thus. Raw data were processed with SOAPnuke, discarding reads with adapters, uncalled bases, mean Phred below 15, or no exact constant-primer or identifier match. High-quality paired reads were merged with COPE v1.2.5, and unique nucleotide sequences were defined as clonotypes. Clonotypes were aligned to IMGT TRBV, TRBD and TRBJ reference segments using MiTCR v1.1. Only V-J combinations with frequency above 0.0001, covering about 99% of repertoires, were analysed. A TCS score was defined as the ratio of F50 (clonal expansion) to E x V (chaos), with BLOSUM62-based TCRdist applied between CDR3 peptides within each V-J. Welch's t-statistics and random forest reduced 500 to 650 V-J features to 13, which were used in a naive Bayes classifier (R e1071). Using fastp trimming at Q25 and MiXCR clonotype assembly, TCRdb reanalyzed the public sequencing data and kept in-frame beta chains. All rows with the same CDR3 protein become a single entry with the most common DNA and genes. TCRdb's processing, not the authors' own work, is the source of the V and J calls. This sample holds some 350,000 distinct CDR3 sequences; roughly an eighth were observed only once. The ten largest clones add up to roughly 33% of the sample.

The TCR was taken from a woman between 35 and 50 years old with Graves' ophthalmopathy. Sample: blood. The rearranged chain carries TRBV11-3 and TRBJ2-4; TRBD2 is possibly the D segment (6 matching bases). The CDR3 protein sequence reads: CASSSTGTPSSPYLAKNIQYF. The nucleotides are TGTGCCAGCAGCTCAACCGGGACTCCATCGAGCCCTTATCTAGCCAAAAACATTCAGTACTTC.